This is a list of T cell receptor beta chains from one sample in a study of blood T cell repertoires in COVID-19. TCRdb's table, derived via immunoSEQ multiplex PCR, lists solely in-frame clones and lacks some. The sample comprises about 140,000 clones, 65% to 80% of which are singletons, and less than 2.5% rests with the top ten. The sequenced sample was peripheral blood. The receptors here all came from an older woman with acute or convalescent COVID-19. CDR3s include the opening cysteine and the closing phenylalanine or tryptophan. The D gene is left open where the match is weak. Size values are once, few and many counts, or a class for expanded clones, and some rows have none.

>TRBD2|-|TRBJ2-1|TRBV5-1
TGCGCCAGCAGCTTGTACCTAGCGGGATCCAAAGGGTTCTTC
CASSLYLAGSKGFF
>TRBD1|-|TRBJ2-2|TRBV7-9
TGTGCCAGCAGCTCCCTGGCGACAGGGTGGACCGGGGAGCTGTTTTTT
CASSSLATGWTGELFF
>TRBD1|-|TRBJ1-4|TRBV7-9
TGTGCCAGCAGCCTGGACAGGGGGGATGAAAAACTGTTTTTT
CASSLDRGDEKLFF
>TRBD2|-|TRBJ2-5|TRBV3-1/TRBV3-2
TGTGCCAGCAGGCCCCCGGGGGGTCAAGAGACCCAGTACTTC
CASRPPGGQETQYF
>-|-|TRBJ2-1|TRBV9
TGTGCCAGCAGCGCAGGGACTCTCCGTTCGGATGAGCAGTTCTTC
CASSAGTLRSDEQFF
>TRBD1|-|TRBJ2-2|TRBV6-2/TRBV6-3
TGTGCCAGCAGCCCGACAGGGGGCGCGTACGGGGAGCTGTTTTTT
CASSPTGGAYGELFF
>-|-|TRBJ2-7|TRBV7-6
TGTGCCAGCAGCTTAGTTGCGGACTCCTACGAGCAGTACTTC
CASSLVADSYEQYF
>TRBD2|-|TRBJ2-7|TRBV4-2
TGTGCCAGCAGCCAAGGACTAGCGGGCTCCTACGAGCAGTACTTC
CASSQGLAGSYEQYF
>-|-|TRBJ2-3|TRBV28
TGTGCCAGCAGTACTAGATTTGGGGAAACCGCCTTTCGGACGCAGTATTTT
CASSTRFGETAFRTQYF
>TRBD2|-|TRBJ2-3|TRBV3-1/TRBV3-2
TGTGCCAGCAGCCGCGGAGGTCATGGGGCGGGAGGAGGAGATACGCAGTATTTT
CASSRGGHGAGGGDTQYF
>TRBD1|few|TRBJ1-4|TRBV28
TGTGCCAGCAGCTTCAGAGGGACAGTGAGTGAAAAACTGTTTTTT
CASSFRGTVSEKLFF
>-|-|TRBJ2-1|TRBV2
TGTGCCAGCATATACAATGAGCAGTTCTTC
CASIYNEQFF
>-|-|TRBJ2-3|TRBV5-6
TGTGCCAGCAGCTTGGAAGTGGCGCGGATACCCACAGATACGCAGTATTTT
CASSLEVARIPTDTQYF
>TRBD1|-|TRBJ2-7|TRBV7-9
TGTGCCAGCAGCAGGGGACAGGGGGGCTACGAGCAGTACTTC
CASSRGQGGYEQYF
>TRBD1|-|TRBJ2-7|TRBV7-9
TGTGCCAGCAGCACCAACCGGGACAGTATAGACTTC
CASSTNRDSIDF
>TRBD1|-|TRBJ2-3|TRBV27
TGTGCCAGCCGACAGGGTGGAAAGTGGGCAGATACGCAGTATTTT
CASRQGGKWADTQYF
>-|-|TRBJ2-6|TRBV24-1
TGTGCCACCAGTGGCGAAGTACCGTCTGGGGCCAACGTCCTGACTTTC
CATSGEVPSGANVLTF
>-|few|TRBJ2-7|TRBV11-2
TGTGCCAGCAGCTTATTGTCAGGCTACCTCTACGAGCAGTACTTC
CASSLLSGYLYEQYF
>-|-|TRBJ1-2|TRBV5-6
TGTGCCAGCAGCTTTCCGGGTCTCCTCTCTGGCTACACCTTC
CASSFPGLLSGYTF
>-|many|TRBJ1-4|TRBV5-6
TGTGCCAGCAGGCGGTTGGGTAATGAAAAACTGTTTTTT
CASRRLGNEKLFF
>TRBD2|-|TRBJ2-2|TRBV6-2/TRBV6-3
TGTGCCAGCAGTTACCGGACTAGCGGGAACACCGGGGAGCTGTTTTTT
CASSYRTSGNTGELFF
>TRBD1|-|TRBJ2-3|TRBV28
TGTGCCATCTGGGCCCGGGACAGTCCGTCCACAGATACGCAGTATTTT
CAIWARDSPSTDTQYF
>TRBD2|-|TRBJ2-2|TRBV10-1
TGCGCCAGCAGTGGGGGTAGCGGGAGCCTAAGCACCGGGGAGCTGTTTTTT
CASSGGSGSLSTGELFF
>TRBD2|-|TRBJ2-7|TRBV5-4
TGTGCCAGCAGTCTTCGTTTCGGTCTAGCGGGAGATTTTAGGGGATACGAGCAGTACTTC
CASSLRFGLAGDFRGYEQYF
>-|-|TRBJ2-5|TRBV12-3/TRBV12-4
TGTGCCAGCAGTTTCCGAGCTGAGACCCAGTACTTC
CASSFRAETQYF
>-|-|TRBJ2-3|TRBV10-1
TGCGCCAGCAGTGAAGCGGGCAGCACAGATACGCAGTATTTT
CASSEAGSTDTQYF
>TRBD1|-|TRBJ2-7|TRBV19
TGTGCCAGTAGTATAGATCGGGACAGGGGAAACTACGAGCAGTACTTC
CASSIDRDRGNYEQYF
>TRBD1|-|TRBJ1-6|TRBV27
TGTGCCAGCAGTACGACAGGGTGGAATTCACCCCTCCACTTT
CASSTTGWNSPLHF